The clone carrying this TCR beta chain was counted ten times or more. The sample belongs to a study of T-cell reconstitution after alpha-beta-depleted transplantation in children. A library of TCRbeta sequences, prepared with unique molecular identifiers, was generated. TCRdb ran MiXCR on the PCR reads and lists one entry per CDR3 protein. The profile shows about half a million distinct CDR3 sequences, around 13% of them singletons. The sequences come from PBMCs from the stem cell graft donor, collected from the stem cell graft. The receptor was derived from a human donor who donated a stem cell graft to a child with combined immunodeficiency.

CDR3 sequence: CASGENTEAFF. The CDR3 DNA follows: TGTGCCAGCGGGGAAAACACTGAAGCTTTCTTT. The genes are TRBV12-3 or TRBV12-4 and TRBJ1-1; the D is unclear. Trimming took 8 bases from V and 2 from J, leaving 6 bases between them. The CDR3 consists of 11 residues.